Listed here is a single TCR beta chain. The record originates from a study of blood T cell repertoires in COVID-19. Study background: Spain, Italy and the United States supplied samples that represented acute and convalescent COVID-19. The cDNA or gDNA used as material had been derived from T cells, B-cell-depleted T cells, or PBMCs.

Authors' analysis steps: By means of reference gene primer amplification, nucleated cell counts were estimated. Assay used: immunoSEQ multiplex PCR; TCRdb lists only in-frame clones, some missing. V, J and clone size reflect that table, while D and trimming were determined from the DNA. The table has 150,000 to 200,000 clones, approximately 85% seen once. This CDR3 contains 15 residues. CDR1 and CDR2 from the germline V gene are KGHSH and LQKENI. V gave up 1 base and J gave up 4 bases; unmatched junction bases: 4. Sequencing was performed on peripheral blood. The sequence derives from a man in his sixties who had recovered from COVID-19. The genes are TRBV18 and TRBJ1-3, with TRBD1 matching over 7 bases. This CDR3 is CASSPQGAGGNTIYF. As DNA, the CDR3 is TGTGCCAGCTCACCACAGGGGGCTGGCGGAAACACCATATATTTT.